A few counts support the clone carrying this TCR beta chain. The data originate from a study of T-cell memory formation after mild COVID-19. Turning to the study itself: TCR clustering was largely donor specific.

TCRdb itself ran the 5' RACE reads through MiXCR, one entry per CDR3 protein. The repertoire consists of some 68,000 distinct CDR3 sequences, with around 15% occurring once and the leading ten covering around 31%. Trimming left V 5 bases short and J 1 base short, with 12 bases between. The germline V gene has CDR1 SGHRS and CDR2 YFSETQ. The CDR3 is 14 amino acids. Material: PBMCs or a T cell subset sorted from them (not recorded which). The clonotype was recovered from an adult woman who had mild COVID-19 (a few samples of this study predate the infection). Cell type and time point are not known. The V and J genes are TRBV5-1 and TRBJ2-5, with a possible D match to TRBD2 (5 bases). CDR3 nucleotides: TGCGCCAGCAGGCCGACTACTCTCCAAGAGACCCAGTACTTC. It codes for CASRPTTLQETQYF.